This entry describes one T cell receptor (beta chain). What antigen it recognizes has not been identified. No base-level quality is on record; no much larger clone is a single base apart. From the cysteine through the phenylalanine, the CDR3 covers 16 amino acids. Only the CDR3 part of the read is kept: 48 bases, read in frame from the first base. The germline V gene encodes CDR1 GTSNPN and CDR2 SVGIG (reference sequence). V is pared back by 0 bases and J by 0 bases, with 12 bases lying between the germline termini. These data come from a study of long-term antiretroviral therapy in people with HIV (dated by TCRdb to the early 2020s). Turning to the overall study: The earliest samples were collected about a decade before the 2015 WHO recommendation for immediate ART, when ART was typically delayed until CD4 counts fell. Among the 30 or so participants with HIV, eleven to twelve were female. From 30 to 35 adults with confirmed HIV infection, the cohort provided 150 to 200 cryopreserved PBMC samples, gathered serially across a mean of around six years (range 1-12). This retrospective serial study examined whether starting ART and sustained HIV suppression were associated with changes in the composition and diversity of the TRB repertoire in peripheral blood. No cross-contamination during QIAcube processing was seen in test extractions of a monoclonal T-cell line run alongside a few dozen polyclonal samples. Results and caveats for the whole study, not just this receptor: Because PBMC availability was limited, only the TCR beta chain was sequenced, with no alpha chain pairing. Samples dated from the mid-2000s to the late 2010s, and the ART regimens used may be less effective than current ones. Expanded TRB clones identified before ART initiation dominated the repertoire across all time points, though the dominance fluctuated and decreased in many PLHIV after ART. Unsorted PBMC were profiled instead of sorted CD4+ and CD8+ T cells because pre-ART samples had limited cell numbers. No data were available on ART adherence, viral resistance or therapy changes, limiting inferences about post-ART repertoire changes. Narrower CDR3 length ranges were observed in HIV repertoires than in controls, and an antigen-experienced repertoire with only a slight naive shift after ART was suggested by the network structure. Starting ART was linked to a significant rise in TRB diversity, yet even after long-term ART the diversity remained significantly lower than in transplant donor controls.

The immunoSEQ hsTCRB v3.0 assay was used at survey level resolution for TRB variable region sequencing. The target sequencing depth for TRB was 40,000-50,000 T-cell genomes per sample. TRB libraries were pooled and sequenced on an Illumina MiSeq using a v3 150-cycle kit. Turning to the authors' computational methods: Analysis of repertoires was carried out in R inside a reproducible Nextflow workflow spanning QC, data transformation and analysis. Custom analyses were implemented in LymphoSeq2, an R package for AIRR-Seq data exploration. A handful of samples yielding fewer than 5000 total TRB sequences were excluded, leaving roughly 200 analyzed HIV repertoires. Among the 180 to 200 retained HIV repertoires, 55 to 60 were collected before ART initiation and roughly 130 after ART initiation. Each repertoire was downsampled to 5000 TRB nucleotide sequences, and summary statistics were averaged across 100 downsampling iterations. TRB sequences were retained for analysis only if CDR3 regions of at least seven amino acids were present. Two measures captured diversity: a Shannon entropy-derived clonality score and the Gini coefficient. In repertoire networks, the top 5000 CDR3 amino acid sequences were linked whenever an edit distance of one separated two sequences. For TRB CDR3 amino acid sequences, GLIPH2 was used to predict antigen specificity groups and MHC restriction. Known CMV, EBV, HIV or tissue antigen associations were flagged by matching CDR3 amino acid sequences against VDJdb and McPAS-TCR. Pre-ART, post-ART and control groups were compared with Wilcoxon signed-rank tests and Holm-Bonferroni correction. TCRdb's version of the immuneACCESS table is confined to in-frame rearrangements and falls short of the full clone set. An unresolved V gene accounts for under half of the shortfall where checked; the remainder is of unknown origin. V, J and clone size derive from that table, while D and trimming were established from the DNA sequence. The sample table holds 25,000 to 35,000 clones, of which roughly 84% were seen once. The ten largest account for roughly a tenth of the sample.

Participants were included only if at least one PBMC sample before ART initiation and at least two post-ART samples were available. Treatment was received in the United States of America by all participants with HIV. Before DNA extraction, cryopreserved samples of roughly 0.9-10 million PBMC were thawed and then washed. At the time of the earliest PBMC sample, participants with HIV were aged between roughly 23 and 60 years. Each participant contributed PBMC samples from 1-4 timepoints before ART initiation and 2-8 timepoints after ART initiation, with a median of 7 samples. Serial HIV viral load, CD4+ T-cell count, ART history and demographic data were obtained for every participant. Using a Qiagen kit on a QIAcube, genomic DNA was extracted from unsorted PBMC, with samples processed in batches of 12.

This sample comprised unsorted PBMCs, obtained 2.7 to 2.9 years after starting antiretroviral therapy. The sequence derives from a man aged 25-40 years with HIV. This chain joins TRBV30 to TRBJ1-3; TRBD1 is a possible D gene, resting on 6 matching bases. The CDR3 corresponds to CAWSVGQPDSGNTIYF. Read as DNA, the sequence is TGTGCCTGGAGTGTAGGACAGCCTGACTCTGGAAACACCATATATTTT.